This T cell receptor (beta chain) was identified in a study of blood T cell repertoires in COVID-19. As for the study in general: The study drew acute and convalescent COVID-19 samples from the United States, Italy and Spain.

This CDR3 spans 15 amino acids. The germline CDR1 and CDR2 sequences are KGHSH and LQKENI. V lost 4 bases to trimming and J lost 0 bases; unmatched junction nucleotides: 6. Per the original methods: Reference gene primers were amplified, and this amplification served to estimate nucleated cell counts. Here immunoSEQ multiplex PCR was the method, and the copy in TCRdb shows in-frame clones only, minus some. V and J calls and clone size come straight from that table; D and trimming were deduced from the DNA. The sample holds 250,000 to 300,000 clones, around 88% seen once. The sequenced material came from PBMCs or T cells enriched from blood (not recorded which). This TCR was sampled from a man aged 40-50 years who had recovered from COVID-19. The chain is built from TRBV18 and TRBJ2-7; 7 nucleotides line up with TRBD1. CDR3 nucleotides: TGTGCCAGCTCACAACCGGGACAGAGCTCCTACGAGCAGTACTTC. Its translation is CASSQPGQSSYEQYF.